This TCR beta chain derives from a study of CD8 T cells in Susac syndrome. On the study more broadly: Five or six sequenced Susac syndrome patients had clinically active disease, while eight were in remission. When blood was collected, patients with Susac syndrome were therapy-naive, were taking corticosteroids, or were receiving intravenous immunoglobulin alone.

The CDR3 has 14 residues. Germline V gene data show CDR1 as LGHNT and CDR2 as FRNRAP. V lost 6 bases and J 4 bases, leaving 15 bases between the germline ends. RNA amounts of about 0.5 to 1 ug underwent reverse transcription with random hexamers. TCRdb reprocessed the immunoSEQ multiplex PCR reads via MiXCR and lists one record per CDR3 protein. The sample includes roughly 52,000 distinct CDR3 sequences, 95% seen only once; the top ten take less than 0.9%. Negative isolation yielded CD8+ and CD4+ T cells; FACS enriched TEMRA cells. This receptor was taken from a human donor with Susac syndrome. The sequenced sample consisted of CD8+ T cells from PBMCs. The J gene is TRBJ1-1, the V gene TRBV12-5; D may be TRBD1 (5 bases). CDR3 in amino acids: CASGSIGVGTEAFF. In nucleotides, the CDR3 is TGTGCTAGTGGCTCCATAGGGGTGGGCACTGAAGCTTTCTTT. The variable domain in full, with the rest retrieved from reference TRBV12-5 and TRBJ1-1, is DARVTQTPRHKVTEMGQEVTMRCQPILGHNTVFWYRQTMMQGLELLAYFRNRAPLDDSGMPKDRFSAEMPDATLATLKIQPSEPRDSAVYFCASGSIGVGTEAFFGQGTRLTVV.